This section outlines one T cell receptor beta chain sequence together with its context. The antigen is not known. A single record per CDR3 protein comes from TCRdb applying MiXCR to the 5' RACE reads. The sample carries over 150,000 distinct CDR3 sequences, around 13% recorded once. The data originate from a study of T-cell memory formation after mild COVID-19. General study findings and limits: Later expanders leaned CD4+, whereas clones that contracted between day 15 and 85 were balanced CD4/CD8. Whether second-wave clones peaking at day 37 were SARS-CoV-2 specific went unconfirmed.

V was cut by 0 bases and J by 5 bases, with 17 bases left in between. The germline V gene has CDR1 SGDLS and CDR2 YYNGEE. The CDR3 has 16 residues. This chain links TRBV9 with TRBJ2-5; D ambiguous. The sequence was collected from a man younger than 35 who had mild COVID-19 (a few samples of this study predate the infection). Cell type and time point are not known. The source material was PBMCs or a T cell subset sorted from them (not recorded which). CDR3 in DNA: TGTGCCAGCAGCGTAGGGTCTGCTTTTTCCGCGGAGACCCAGTACTTC. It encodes CASSVGSAFSAETQYF.